The 24 T cell receptor beta chains in this list originate from one sample, sequenced in a study of cytomegalovirus exposure and HLA in healthy donors. Vbeta (60) and Jbeta (13) primers were used in the PCR. The protocol was immunoSEQ multiplex PCR, while the TCRdb copy is restricted to in-frame clones and leaves out a portion. The sample lists some 130,000 clones, about three quarters seen once, with 3.3% in the top ten. The sequencing input was PBMCs. The receptors originated from a woman aged 25 to 45 in good health and CMV-seropositive.

This sequence joins TRBV19 and TRBJ1-5; 8 nucleotides align to TRBD1. The CDR3 has 15 amino acids. Germline trimming cut 5 bases from V and 6 bases from J; bases unmatched to any gene: 9. In germline, CDR1 is LNHDA, CDR2 SQIVND (reference sequence). CDR3 DNA sequence: TGTGCCAGTAGTTCGACAGGGGTCAGGATTCAGCCCCAGCATTTT. It codes for CASSSTGVRIQPQHF.

DNA for the CDR3: TGTGCCAGCAGTGTCGGGTCTCATGGCTACACCTTC. Protein product: CASSVGSHGYTF. This chain joins TRBV2 and TRBJ1-2; no clear D gene. The CDR3 spans 12 residues. Germline CDR1 and CDR2: SNHLY and FYNNEI. V was pared by 4 bases and J by 6 bases, with 9 bases between. Using reference TRBV2 and TRBJ1-2 for the parts outside the CDR3, the full variable domain is EPEVTQTPSHQVTQMGQEVILRCVPISNHLYFYWYRQILGQKVEFLVSFYNNEISEKSEIFDDQFSVERPDGSNFTLKIRSTKLEDSAMYFCASSVGSHGYTFGSGTRLTVV.

This clone showed up just once. The gene calls are TRBV19 and TRBJ1-5; maybe TRBD1 (5 bases). V was cut by 6 bases and J by 4 bases, with 10 bases left in between. The germline V gene has CDR1 LNHDA and CDR2 SQIVND (reference sequence). The CDR3 contains 13 residues. The CDR3 sequence: CASRGLTNQPQHF. For the CDR3, the DNA is TGTGCCAGTAGGGGGCTAACAAATCAGCCCCAGCATTTT.

DNA of the CDR3: TGTGCCAGCAGGGCCACAGGGGGCCTGTCGGACACTGAAGCTTTCTTT. It translates to CASRATGGLSDTEAFF. The rearrangement uses TRBV28 and TRBJ1-1, with 9 bases that match TRBD1. This CDR3 is built from 16 residues. Germline V lookup: CDR1 MDHEN, CDR2 SYDVKM. The V gene end was trimmed by 6 bases and the J gene end by 3 bases; junction bases not matched to a gene: 11.

This chain connects TRBV19 to TRBJ1-6; 7 bases are a match to TRBD1. Trimming cost V 4 bases and J 2 bases; bases outside gene matches: 8. The CDR3 spans 17 residues. CDR1 is LNHDA, CDR2 SQIVND, per germline (reference sequence). The CDR3: CASSTLTGTTYNSPLHF. The CDR3 nucleotides read TGTGCCAGTAGTACCCTGACAGGGACCACCTATAATTCACCCCTCCACTTT.

This chain joins TRBV28 and TRBJ2-3; TRBD1 matches at 12 bases. V gave up 6 bases and J gave up 5 bases; unmatched junction bases: 9. This CDR3 contains 16 residues. The germline CDR1 and CDR2 sequences are MDHEN and SYDVKM. CDR3 bases: TGTGCCAGCAGACCCCCCGGGACAGGGGGCGGAGATACGCAGTATTTT. It specifies CASRPPGTGGGDTQYF.

This clone turned up a few times. The chain combines TRBV4-1 with TRBJ1-2; 9 nucleotides align to TRBD1. Looked up from germline, CDR1 is MGHRA and CDR2 is YSYEKL. Losses at the gene ends were 4 bases for V and 8 bases for J; bases not matched to a gene: 11. The CDR3 loop spans 15 amino acids. CDR3 nucleotides: TGCGCCAGCAGCCTCAGGGACAGGGAAGTAAGCGGCTACACCTTC. It translates to CASSLRDREVSGYTF.

The V gene is TRBV6-6, the J gene TRBJ1-3; D gene unclear. Trimming shortened V by 0 bases and J by 0 bases, and 6 bases separated the two germline ends. Germline lookup yields CDR1 MNHNY and CDR2 SVGAGI (reference sequence). This CDR3 contains 15 residues. The CDR3, as DNA: TGTGCCAGCAGTTACTCTCAGCGCTCTGGAAACACCATATATTTT. Translating gives CASSYSQRSGNTIYF.

V and J are TRBV27 and TRBJ2-7, with 10 bases lining up with TRBD2. The germline CDR1 and CDR2 sequences are MNHEY and SMNVEV (reference sequence). The CDR3 has 14 residues. Trimming at V came to 4 bases and at J to 3 bases, leaving 3 bases not matched to a gene. The CDR3 DNA follows: TGTGCCAGCAGTTATTCTAGCGGGGGCTACGAGCAGTACTTC. As protein: CASSYSSGGYEQYF.

This clone was detected a few times. The chain uses TRBV4-2 and TRBJ1-6, with 7 bases aligning to TRBD1. The germline V gene has CDR1 LGHNA and CDR2 YNFKEQ. The trim removed 5 bases at V and 10 bases at J, leaving 11 bases unmatched. CDR3 length: 15 residues. CDR3 bases: TGTGCCAGCAGCTCCGGAACAGGGGTGGAGTCACCCCTCCACTTT. It is translated as CASSSGTGVESPLHF.

This clone was seen a few times. The V and J genes are TRBV5-5 and TRBJ1-3; 7 bases line up with TRBD1. V gave up 4 bases and J gave up 2 bases; unmatched junction bases: 3. CDR1 and CDR2 (germline): SGHKS, YYEKEE (reference sequence). CDR3 length equals 14 residues. CDR3 DNA: TGTGCCAGCAGCGCCAGGGGGGCTGGAAACACCATATATTTT. Amino acids: CASSARGAGNTIYF.

The chain joins TRBV7-8 to TRBJ2-3; 11 bases fit TRBD2. J gave up 2 bases and V 2 bases, and 3 bases lay outside the gene matches. Germline loops: CDR1 SGHVS, CDR2 FQNEAQ. The length of the CDR3 is 16 residues. This CDR3 reads CASSLISGGVTDTQYF. CDR3 sequence (DNA): TGTGCCAGCAGCTTAATTAGCGGGGGGGTCACAGATACGCAGTATTTT.

V usage is TRBV19 and J usage is TRBJ2-3; D perhaps matches TRBD1 (6 bases). Germline values: CDR1 LNHDA, CDR2 SQIVND (reference sequence). Trimming took off 7 bases at V and 5 bases at J, with 13 bases between the two ends. The length of the CDR3 is 13 residues. CDR3 amino acids: CASTRGNGDTQYF. The CDR3 nucleotides read TGTGCCAGTACTAGGGGGAATGGAGATACGCAGTATTTT.

This sequence joins TRBV4-1 and TRBJ2-5, with 8 bases fitting TRBD2. Germline values: CDR1 MGHRA, CDR2 YSYEKL. The V segment lost 1 base and the J segment 2 bases; nucleotides outside the gene matches: 3. The CDR3 runs 15 residues. This chain's CDR3 is CASSQAGTRQETQYF. CDR3 in DNA: TGCGCCAGCAGCCAAGCTGGGACTAGACAAGAGACCCAGTACTTC.

Details on this clone: Other nucleotide sequences from this sample produce the same CDR3. The chain is built from TRBV4-1 and TRBJ1-6; 9 bases match TRBD1. V trimming: 3 bases; J trimming: 7 bases; junction bases outside the gene matches: 7. The CDR3 covers 16 residues. From germline, CDR1 is MGHRA and CDR2 YSYEKL. For the CDR3, the DNA is TGCGCCAGCAGCCAGTATACCGGGACAGGGAATTCACCCCTCCACTTT. It is translated as CASSQYTGTGNSPLHF.

About this clone: A read error may account for a junction end that differs from germline. The J gene is TRBJ2-1, the V gene TRBV10-1, with TRBD1 identical over 9 bases. Looked up from germline, CDR1 is WNHNN and CDR2 is SYGVQD (reference sequence). This CDR3 has 16 residues. Written as DNA, the CDR3 is TGCGCCAGCAGTAAGTCGAGGGACAGGGTTTACAATGAGCAGTTCTTC. As protein: CASSKSRDRVYNEQFF.

This chain joins TRBV7-2 and TRBJ1-6; tentatively, D is TRBD1 (6 bases). V dropped 5 bases and J dropped 9 bases, with 29 bases sitting between them. The V gene's germline CDR1 is SGHTA and CDR2 FQGNSA. This CDR3 spans 19 amino acids. In DNA, the CDR3 is TGTGCCAGCAGCCCCCGGGGGGCAGGATCCTCACCATCGACTTCACCCCTCCACTTT. It codes for CASSPRGAGSSPSTSPLHF. Drawing the rest from reference TRBV7-2 and TRBJ1-6, the complete variable domain is GAGVSQSPSNKVTEKGKDVELRCDPISGHTALYWYRQSLGQGLEFLIYFQGNSAPDKSGLPSDRFSAERTGGSVSTLTIQRTQQEDSAVYLCASSPRGAGSSPSTSPLHFGNGTRLTVT.

This chain connects TRBV2 to TRBJ2-5, with D perhaps TRBD2 (7 bases). CDR3 size: 15 residues. V was shortened by 3 bases and J by 4 bases, with 15 bases between the two germline ends. Germline CDR1 SNHLY, CDR2 FYNNEI. The CDR3 DNA reads as TGTGCCAGCAGTGACTTAGGCGGGGGCGGAGAGACCCAGTACTTC. This codes for CASSDLGGGGETQYF.

The chain links TRBV29-1 to TRBJ1-4; D might be TRBD1 (6 bases). Trimming pared 6 bases from V and 8 bases from J, leaving 19 bases between. Germline V gives CDR1 SQVTM, CDR2 ANQGSEA. There are 14 residues in the CDR3. DNA for the CDR3: TGCAGCGTGGAGCGACCGGATAGGGGGGAAAAACTGTTTTTT. It yields the protein CSVERPDRGEKLFF.

This sequence joins TRBV30 and TRBJ1-4, with D perhaps TRBD1 (6 bases). This CDR3 has 15 residues. The germline V and J ends were trimmed by 3 bases and 7 bases, with 18 bases remaining between them. Per the germline V gene, CDR1 is GTSNPN and CDR2 is SVGIG (reference sequence). The CDR3 loop reads CAWRGRGGGVEKLFF. In DNA form, the CDR3 reads TGTGCCTGGAGGGGAAGGGGAGGGGGAGTTGAAAAACTGTTTTTT.

V gene TRBV10-3 combines with J gene TRBJ2-7; a possible D gene is TRBD2 (6 bases). The V and J ends lost 0 bases and 2 bases respectively, with 8 bases between them. CDR1 ENHRY and CDR2 SYGVKD come from the germline V gene. This CDR3 contains 14 residues. The CDR3 spells CAISESGGTYEQYF. DNA of the CDR3: TGTGCCATCAGTGAGTCAGGAGGGACCTACGAGCAGTACTTC.

V gene TRBV7-2 combines with J gene TRBJ2-7; 7 bases fit TRBD1. The CDR3 is made up of 16 amino acids. Per the germline V gene, CDR1 is SGHTA and CDR2 is FQGNSA. V gave up 5 bases and J gave up 3 bases; unmatched junction bases: 13. CDR3 DNA sequence: TGTGCCAGCAGCGAATCGCCCGGGACAGCTCACTACGAGCAGTACTTC. Encoded protein: CASSESPGTAHYEQYF.

J is TRBJ2-3 and V is TRBV9, with D perhaps matching TRBD2 (5 bases). The CDR3 consists of 15 residues. Germline V lookup: CDR1 SGDLS, CDR2 YYNGEE. The V end was cut by 0 bases, the J end by 0 bases, with 8 bases between. DNA of the CDR3: TGTGCCAGCAGCGTAGACGGGGTCAGCACAGATACGCAGTATTTT. It translates to CASSVDGVSTDTQYF.

This clone was counted only a few times. The chain recombines TRBV11-3 with TRBJ1-1; possible D gene TRBD1, 6 bases. Germline V CDR1 and CDR2: SGHNT, YENEEA. Trimming left V 0 bases short and J 8 bases short, with 10 bases between. CDR3 length: 13 residues. This CDR3 is CASSLDPDSEAFF. The CDR3 nucleotides read TGTGCCAGCAGCTTAGATCCGGACAGCGAAGCTTTCTTT. The variable domain in full, with the rest retrieved from reference TRBV11-3 and TRBJ1-1, is EAGVVQSPRYKIIEKKQPVAFWCNPISGHNTLYWYLQNLGQGPELLIRYENEEAVDDSQLPKDRFSAERLKGVDSTLKIQPAELGDSAVYLCASSLDPDSEAFFGQGTRLTVV.